The clone carrying this T cell receptor beta chain was recorded once. The data stem from a study of cytomegalovirus exposure and HLA in healthy donors. The study ran its PCR with 60 Vbeta and 13 Jbeta primers. Using immunoSEQ multiplex PCR, the repertoire was profiled, and TCRdb retains in-frame clones only, with some absent. The sample consists of under 150,000 clones, over 75% of them appearing once. The sample consisted of PBMCs. This sequence was found in a man aged 30 to 39 in good health and CMV-seronegative.

CDR3 nucleotides: TGTGCCAGCTCACCAACAGGCCGCACAGATACGCAGTATTTT. Translation: CASSPTGRTDTQYF. The chain joins TRBV18 to TRBJ2-3, with D tentatively TRBD1 (5 bases). This CDR3 comprises 14 residues. CDR1 KGHSH and CDR2 LQKENI come from the germline V gene. Trimming removed 2 bases from V and 1 base from J, with 7 bases in between. The whole variable domain, remainder taken from reference TRBV18 and TRBJ2-3, is NAGVMQNPRHLVRRRGQEARLRCSPMKGHSHVYWYRQLPEEGLKFMVYLQKENIIDESGMPKERFSAEFPKEGPSILRIQQVVRGDSAAYFCASSPTGRTDTQYFGPGTRLTVL.